These 17 T cell receptor beta chains were all obtained from the same sample, sequenced in a study of OX40 agonist ivuxolimab in advanced cancers. The repertoire was sequenced with immunoSEQ multiplex PCR; TCRdb's copy has only in-frame clones and lacks some. Among 95,000 to 150,000 clones, roughly 93% were seen once, and the ten largest hold approximately 0.15%. The sample was CD4+ or CD8+ T cells sorted from blood, taken in a trial of the OX40 agonist ivuxolimab. All receptors come from an adult with an advanced solid tumor such as melanoma, head and neck, liver or kidney cancer.

This chain joins TRBV29-1 and TRBJ2-1, with D unresolved. This CDR3 is 12 amino acids long. Trimming stripped 7 bases from V and 6 bases from J, with 13 bases between. In germline, CDR1 is SQVTM, CDR2 ANQGSEA. CDR3 region: CSARRSLNEQFF. In DNA form, the CDR3 reads TGCAGCGCCCGAAGGAGTCTCAATGAGCAGTTCTTC.

The chain links TRBV18 to TRBJ2-7; no definite D call. Trimming removed 0 bases from V and 3 bases from J, with 15 bases in between. The CDR3 runs to 16 residues. CDR1 is KGHSH, CDR2 LQKENI, per germline. CDR3 DNA sequence: TGTGCCAGCTCACCACCGGAGAATGGTGGTTTCTACGAGCAGTACTTC. This translates into CASSPPENGGFYEQYF.

This sequence joins TRBV6-6 and TRBJ2-7; 9 bases fit TRBD1. With V trimmed by 8 bases and J by 5 bases, 7 bases remained unmatched. The length of the CDR3 is 13 residues. The germline gives CDR1 MNHNY, CDR2 SVGAGI (reference sequence). CDR3 amino acids: CASLGTGSHEQYF. DNA for the CDR3: TGTGCCAGCCTCGGGACAGGGAGCCACGAGCAGTACTTC.

This clone occurred a few times. The rearrangement uses TRBV29-1 and TRBJ1-1; possible D gene TRBD1, 5 bases. There are 12 residues in the CDR3. Trimming removed 7 bases from V and 2 bases from J, with 11 bases in between. Germline V gene data show CDR1 as SQVTM and CDR2 as ANQGSEA. CDR3 nucleotide sequence: TGCAGCGCTATGGACACTAACACTGAAGCTTTCTTT. Amino acids: CSAMDTNTEAFF. Full variable domain (rest looked up from reference TRBV29-1 and TRBJ1-1): SAVISQKPSRDICQRGTSLTIQCQVDSQVTMMFWYRQQPGQSLTLIATANQGSEATYESGFVIDKFPISRPNLTFSTLTVSNMSPEDSSIYLCSAMDTNTEAFFGQGTRLTVV.

The V gene is TRBV2, the J gene TRBJ1-2, with 8 bases that match TRBD1. The V segment lost 2 bases and the J segment 7 bases; nucleotides outside the gene matches: 6. The CDR3 covers 14 residues. Looked up from germline, CDR1 is SNHLY and CDR2 is FYNNEI. Here the CDR3 reads CASSEWAGGFGYTF. CDR3 in DNA: TGTGCCAGCAGTGAATGGGCAGGGGGCTTTGGCTACACCTTC.

The chain carries TRBV6-1 and TRBJ1-4; maybe TRBD1 (5 bases). The germline V gene encodes CDR1 MNHNS and CDR2 SASEGT. CDR3 length: 19 amino acids. Trimming removed 0 bases at V and 3 bases at J, with 20 bases between. In DNA form, the CDR3 reads TGTGCCAGCAGTGAAGCGCTTCTCGGCGGTCAGGGTGCTAATGAAAAACTGTTTTTT. As protein: CASSEALLGGQGANEKLFF.

The rearrangement uses TRBV11-2 and TRBJ2-7, with D possibly being TRBD2 (5 bases). CDR3 size: 13 residues. Trimming left V 1 base short and J 7 bases short, with 11 bases between. Germline V gene lookup returns CDR1 SGHAT and CDR2 FQNNGV. CDR3 coding DNA: TGTGCCAGCAGCTTAGGAGGGCGAGGAGAGCAGTACTTC. Translating gives CASSLGGRGEQYF.

The J gene is TRBJ2-7, the V gene TRBV29-1; D gene ambiguous. V was shortened by 0 bases and J by 6 bases, with 18 bases between the two germline ends. The germline gives CDR1 SQVTM, CDR2 ANQGSEA. The CDR3 spans 15 residues. This CDR3 is CSVEDGSGSPTEQYF. CDR3 coding DNA: TGCAGCGTTGAAGACGGGTCAGGCTCACCTACCGAGCAGTACTTC.

J is TRBJ2-7 and V is TRBV21-1; the D call of TRBD1 is as the table states it, not checked on the DNA. TRBV21-1 is designated a pseudogene. The CDR3 length is 13 residues. The CDR3 sequence is CASRGRAPYEQYF. CDR3 DNA: TGTGCCAGCAGAGGCAGGGCACCCTACGAGCAGTACTTC.

The J gene is TRBJ2-7, the V gene TRBV5-1; 14 nucleotides align to TRBD2. In germline, CDR1 is SGHRS, CDR2 YFSETQ. Germline trimming cut 0 bases from V and 0 bases from J; bases unmatched to any gene: 2. The CDR3 totals 17 residues. The CDR3 sequence is CASSLAGTSGSSYEQYF. CDR3 coding DNA: TGCGCCAGCAGCTTGGCCGGGACTAGCGGGAGCTCCTACGAGCAGTACTTC.

This chain's CDR3 is CASSMQPRTSYNSPLHF. The DNA for the CDR3 is TGTGCCAGTAGTATGCAACCCAGAACCTCCTATAATTCACCCCTCCACTTT. The V call is TRBV19, the J call TRBJ1-6; D call uncertain. Germline V gene sequence: CDR1 LNHDA, CDR2 SQIVND (reference sequence). Trimming removed 3 bases from V and 0 bases from J, with 12 bases in between. This CDR3 is built from 17 residues.

The table lists this clone with a count of one. The chain recombines TRBV28 with TRBJ1-4, with D unresolved. Germline values: CDR1 MDHEN, CDR2 SYDVKM. There are 16 residues in the CDR3. The V gene lost 7 bases and the J gene lost 0 bases, with 15 bases spanning the gap. In DNA, the CDR3 is TGTGCCAGCACTTCTTCGAGAAAACCAACTAATGAAAAACTGTTTTTT. This gives the protein CASTSSRKPTNEKLFF. The entire variable domain, with the rest obtained from reference TRBV28 and TRBJ1-4, is as follows: DVKVTQSSRYLVKRTGEKVFLECVQDMDHENMFWYRQDPGLGLRLIYFSYDVKMKEKGDIPEGYSVSREKKERFSLILESASTNQTSMYLCASTSSRKPTNEKLFFGSGTQLSVL.

The chain has TRBV28 and TRBJ1-6, with D possibly matching TRBD1 (5 bases). This CDR3 region has 15 residues. V dropped 5 bases and J dropped 6 bases, with 14 bases sitting between them. The germline V gene has CDR1 MDHEN and CDR2 SYDVKM. DNA of the CDR3: TGTGCCAGCAGTATTCCAGGGAAGTTTAATTCACCCCTCCACTTT. Its protein product is CASSIPGKFNSPLHF.

The chain employs TRBV28 and TRBJ1-1; D is unclear. The germline V gene has CDR1 MDHEN and CDR2 SYDVKM. CDR3 length: 13 residues. Deletions cut 5 bases from V and 4 bases from J, with 11 bases between. The CDR3 DNA is TGTGCCAGCAGTAACAGTCCGGGCACTGAAGCTTTCTTT. It encodes CASSNSPGTEAFF.

The V and J genes are TRBV18 and TRBJ1-4, with 10 bases identical to TRBD1. Germline V gene sequence: CDR1 KGHSH, CDR2 LQKENI. The CDR3 spans 14 residues. The ends lost 5 bases at V and 6 bases at J; junction bases unmatched: 3. The DNA of the CDR3 is TGTGCCAGCTCAGACAGGGGGCTGGATGAAAAACTGTTTTTT. Encoded protein: CASSDRGLDEKLFF.

J is TRBJ1-1 and V is TRBV7-9; D might be TRBD1 (6 bases). V lost 3 bases and J 4 bases, leaving 15 bases between the germline ends. Germline V gives CDR1 SEHNR, CDR2 FQNEAQ (reference sequence). This CDR3 spans 15 amino acids. For the CDR3, the DNA is TGTGCCAGCAGCTTGGTAGGGGGTGGTGGCACTGAAGCTTTCTTT. Translated, it gives CASSLVGGGGTEAFF.

The chain has TRBV18 and TRBJ2-2, with no clear D. Germline V lookup: CDR1 KGHSH, CDR2 LQKENI. V gave up 1 base and J gave up 8 bases, with 5 bases separating them. The CDR3 sequence is 12 residues long. Here the CDR3 DNA reads TGTGCCAGCTCACCACGGCCAGGGGAGCTGTTTTTT. As protein: CASSPRPGELFF.